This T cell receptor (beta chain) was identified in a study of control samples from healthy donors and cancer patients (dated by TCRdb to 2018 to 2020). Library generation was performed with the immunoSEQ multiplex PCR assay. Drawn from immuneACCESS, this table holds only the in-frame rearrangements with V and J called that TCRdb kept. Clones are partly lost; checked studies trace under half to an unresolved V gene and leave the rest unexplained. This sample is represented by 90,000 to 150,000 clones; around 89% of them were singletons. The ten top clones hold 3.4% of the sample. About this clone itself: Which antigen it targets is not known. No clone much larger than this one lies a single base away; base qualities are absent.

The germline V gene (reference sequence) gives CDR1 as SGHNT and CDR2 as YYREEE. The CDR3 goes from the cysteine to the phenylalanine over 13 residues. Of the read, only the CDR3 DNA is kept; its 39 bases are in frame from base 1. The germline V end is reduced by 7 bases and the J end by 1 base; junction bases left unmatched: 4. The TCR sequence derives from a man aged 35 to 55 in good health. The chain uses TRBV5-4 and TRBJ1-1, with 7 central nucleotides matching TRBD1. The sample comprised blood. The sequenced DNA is TGTGCCAGCCTTAGACAGGGGAACACTGAAGCTTTCTTT. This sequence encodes CASLRQGNTEAFF.